These 11 T cell receptor beta chains share one sample of origin, sequenced in a study of T cell repertoires in cytomegalovirus infection. Using its own MiXCR run on the reads, TCRdb lists one record per CDR3 protein. The sample has around 340,000 distinct CDR3 sequences; roughly 29% are singletons. Their cognate antigens are unknown. Source: cultured PBMCs, taken from culture after CMV antigen stimulation. The receptors were gathered from a human donor in good health (CMV status not recorded). Some clones in this sample may be carry-over from other donors' samples.

This sequence joins TRBV7-1 and TRBJ1-2, with 7 bases lining up with TRBD1. Being an ORF, TRBV7-1 has a function that is uncertain. CDR3 size: 13 residues. J gave up 8 bases and V 3 bases, and 6 bases lay outside the gene matches. This chain's CDR3 is CASSSGTATGYTF. CDR3 nucleotides: TGTGCCAGCAGCTCCGGGACAGCTACAGGCTACACCTTC.

The chain uses TRBV19 and TRBJ1-2; no reliable D call. The CDR3 has 16 amino acids. Trimming pared 3 bases from V and 3 bases from J, leaving 17 bases between. CDR1 and CDR2 from the germline V gene are LNHDA and SQIVND (reference sequence). The CDR3 region is CASSIPLEGPYYGYTF. The CDR3 nucleotides read TGTGCCAGTAGTATTCCCCTCGAGGGCCCCTACTATGGCTACACCTTC.

The rearrangement uses TRBV20-1 and TRBJ1-5; no definite D call. The germline V and J ends were trimmed by 3 bases and 3 bases, with 9 bases remaining between them. The CDR3 is made up of 13 amino acids. Germline V gives CDR1 DFQATT, CDR2 SNEGSKA (reference sequence). CDR3 in DNA: TGCAGTGCTAGCAACAGCCCCAATCAGCCCCAGCATTTT. Translation gives CSASNSPNQPQHF.

The chain employs TRBV19 and TRBJ1-2; D is uncertain. The CDR3 consists of 12 residues. The ends were cut back, 4 bases at V and 8 bases at J, with 11 bases in the middle. Germline-derived CDR1 and CDR2 are LNHDA and SQIVND (reference sequence). The CDR3 loop reads CASSTRSSGYTF. CDR3 nucleotides: TGTGCCAGTAGTACCCGGTCGTCCGGCTACACCTTC.

This rearrangement joins TRBV4-2 to TRBJ2-7; 9 nucleotides line up with TRBD1. With 3 bases clipped from V and 0 bases from J, the junction kept 6 bases outside the gene matches. The CDR3 has 16 amino acids. From germline, CDR1 is LGHNA and CDR2 YNFKEQ. Written as DNA, the CDR3 is TGTGCCAGCAGCCATCCCGGGACAGGGAGCTCCTACGAGCAGTACTTC. It translates to CASSHPGTGSSYEQYF.

The chain joins TRBV20-1 to TRBJ1-6; D uncertain. This CDR3 region has 13 residues. Germline V gene sequence: CDR1 DFQATT, CDR2 SNEGSKA (reference sequence). Trimming took 4 bases from V and 9 from J, leaving 13 bases between them. This CDR3 is CSATGEAGSPLHF. The CDR3 nucleotides read TGCAGTGCTACCGGAGAAGCGGGTTCACCCCTCCACTTT.

This clonotype appeared a few times. The V call is TRBV12-3 or TRBV12-4, the J call TRBJ2-3; TRBD2 might be the D (6 bases). With 0 bases removed from V and 2 bases from J, the gap between germline ends came to 15 bases. The CDR3 totals 17 residues. The CDR3 DNA is TGTGCCAGCAGTTTAGCGGTCAGGGAGGTAGACACAGATACGCAGTATTTT. This codes for CASSLAVREVDTDTQYF.

The sample holds many counts of this clonotype. This chain uses TRBV11-2 with TRBJ2-7, with a possible D match to TRBD2 (6 bases). The CDR3 length is 15 residues. The germline V and J ends were trimmed by 5 bases and 5 bases, with 19 bases remaining between them. Per the germline V gene, CDR1 is SGHAT and CDR2 is FQNNGV. The DNA for the CDR3 is TGTGCCAGCAGCGTTCCCGGTGGGGAGGTCCACGAGCAGTACTTC. Its translation is CASSVPGGEVHEQYF.

This clonotype was counted only a few times. This chain connects TRBV7-2 to TRBJ1-5, with TRBD1 identical over 10 bases. V lost 5 bases to trimming and J lost 7 bases; unmatched junction nucleotides: 8. Germline CDR1 reads SGHTA; CDR2 reads FQGNSA. The CDR3 length is 15 residues. CDR3 sequence: CASSIRQGAGQPQHF. CDR3 DNA: TGTGCCAGCAGCATTAGACAGGGGGCAGGCCAGCCCCAGCATTTT.

A few counts support this clonotype. This chain uses TRBV6-1 with TRBJ2-3, with 9 bases lining up with TRBD1. Trimming cost V 3 bases and J 1 base; bases outside gene matches: 5. This CDR3 is 16 amino acids long. Germline-derived CDR1 and CDR2 are MNHNS and SASEGT. The CDR3 protein is CASSDRTGEGTDTQYF. In DNA form, the CDR3 reads TGTGCCAGCAGTGACCGGACAGGGGAGGGCACAGATACGCAGTATTTT.

This clonotype showed up just once. The chain carries TRBV12-3 or TRBV12-4 and TRBJ1-5; no clear D. V dropped 8 bases and J dropped 2 bases, with 10 bases sitting between them. CDR3 length: 13 residues. The CDR3 is CASRGLGNQPQHF. For the CDR3, the DNA is TGTGCCAGCCGCGGGTTGGGCAATCAGCCCCAGCATTTT.